This TCR beta chain appears in the sequencing data of a study of PD-1 blockade in classical Hodgkin lymphoma. Of note for this clone: Antigen specificity is unknown.

The table came from immunoSEQ multiplex PCR; TCRdb's copy has only in-frame clones and leaves some out. This table has roughly 36,000 clones, more than 60% appearing once. Time point reported: cycle 4 day 1 (C4D1), after less than seven weeks of nivolumab. With no exception, relapse followed autologous stem cell transplantation in all patients, and brentuximab vedotin exposure varied. Classifying best responses yielded complete response, partial response or progressive disease. Germline V gene sequence: CDR1 SGHDT, CDR2 YYEEEE. Trimming removed 4 bases from V and 5 bases from J; junction bases left unmatched: 8. The CDR3 is made up of 14 amino acids. Study-wide points: Complete responders possessed baseline diversity comparable to newly diagnosed patients. Patients starting nivolumab less than 1 year after ASCT had lower diversity and were excluded from later analyses.

The sequencing used peripheral blood mononuclear cells (PBMCs), collected before the fourth cycle of nivolumab. The origin of this receptor is a human donor with classical Hodgkin lymphoma. The J gene is TRBJ2-5, the V gene TRBV5-6; 7 positions match TRBD1. Written as DNA, the CDR3 is TGTGCCAGCAGCACCTGGACAGGATTGGAGACCCAGTACTTC. It yields the protein CASSTWTGLETQYF. Drawing the rest from reference TRBV5-6 and TRBJ2-5, the complete variable domain is DAGVTQSPTHLIKTRGQQVTLRCSPKSGHDTVSWYQQALGQGPQFIFQYYEEEERQRGNFPDRFSGHQFPNYSSELNVNALLLGDSALYLCASSTWTGLETQYFGPGTRLLVL.